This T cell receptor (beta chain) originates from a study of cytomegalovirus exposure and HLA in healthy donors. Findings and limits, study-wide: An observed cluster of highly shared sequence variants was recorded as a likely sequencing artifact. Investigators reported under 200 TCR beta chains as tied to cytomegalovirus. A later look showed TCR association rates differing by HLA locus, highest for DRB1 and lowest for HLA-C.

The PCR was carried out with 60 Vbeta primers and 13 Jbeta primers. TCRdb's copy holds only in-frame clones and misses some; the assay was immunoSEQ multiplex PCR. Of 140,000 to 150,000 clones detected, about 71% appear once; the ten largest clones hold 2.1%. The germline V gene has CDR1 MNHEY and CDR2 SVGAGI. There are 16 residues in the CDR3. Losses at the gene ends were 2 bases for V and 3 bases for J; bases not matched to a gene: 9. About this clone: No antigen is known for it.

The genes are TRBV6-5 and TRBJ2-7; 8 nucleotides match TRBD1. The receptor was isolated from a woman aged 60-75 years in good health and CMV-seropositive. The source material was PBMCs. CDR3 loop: CASSYLPGQGFYEQYF. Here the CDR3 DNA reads TGTGCCAGCAGTTACCTGCCCGGACAGGGTTTCTACGAGCAGTACTTC.